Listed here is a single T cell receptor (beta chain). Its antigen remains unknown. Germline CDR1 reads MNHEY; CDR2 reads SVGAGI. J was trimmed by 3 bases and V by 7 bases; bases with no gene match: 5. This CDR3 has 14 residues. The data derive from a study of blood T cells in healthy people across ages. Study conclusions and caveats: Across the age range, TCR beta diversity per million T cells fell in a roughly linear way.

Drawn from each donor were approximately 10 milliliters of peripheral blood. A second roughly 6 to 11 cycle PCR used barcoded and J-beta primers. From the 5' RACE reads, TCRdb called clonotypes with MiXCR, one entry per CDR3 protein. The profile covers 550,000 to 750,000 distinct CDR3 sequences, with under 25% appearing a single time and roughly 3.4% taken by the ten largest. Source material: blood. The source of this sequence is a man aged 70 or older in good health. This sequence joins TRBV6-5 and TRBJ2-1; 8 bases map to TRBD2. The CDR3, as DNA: TGTGCCAGCAACACGGGAGGGCTCTACAATGAGCAGTTCTTC. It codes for CASNTGGLYNEQFF.